The 24 T cell receptor beta chains given below trace back to one sample, sequenced in a study of control samples from healthy donors and cancer patients. The table came from immunoSEQ multiplex PCR; TCRdb's copy has only in-frame clones and leaves some out. The table records 70,000 to 85,000 clones, 80% to 90% of them present only once. Specimen: PBMCs. These receptor sequences come from a man aged 60-69 years with head and neck cancer.

The rearrangement joins TRBV7-2 to TRBJ2-7; 8 bases map to TRBD2. With 3 bases clipped from V and 6 bases from J, the junction kept 7 bases outside the gene matches. The length of the CDR3 is 14 residues. Looked up from germline, CDR1 is SGHTA and CDR2 is FQGNSA. The CDR3, as DNA: TGTGCCAGCAGCTTCGGGACTAGAAATTCCGAGCAGTACTTC. Translating gives CASSFGTRNSEQYF.

The gene calls are TRBV5-6 and TRBJ1-2; maybe TRBD1 (5 bases). Germline CDR1 and CDR2: SGHDT and YYEEEE. Trimming removed 10 bases at V and 7 bases at J, with 23 bases between. The CDR3 runs to 14 residues. The CDR3 coding sequence is TGTGCCTCCTTCTTCGGGACGGTCTTTAGTGGCTACACCTTC. Its translation: CASFFGTVFSGYTF.

The CDR3 loop reads CASSLVGFGETQYF. CDR3 nucleotide sequence: TGTGCCAGCAGCTTAGTTGGTTTTGGGGAGACCCAGTACTTC. This chain links TRBV7-9 with TRBJ2-5; D gene unclear. CDR1 and CDR2 from the germline V gene are SEHNR and FQNEAQ (reference sequence). The V end lost 1 base, the J end lost 5 bases, and 11 bases lay between the germline ends. The CDR3 is 14 residues long.

This clone was detected only once. The chain is built from TRBV6-5 and TRBJ1-2; D perhaps matches TRBD1 (5 bases). CDR3 length: 15 amino acids. V dropped 0 bases and J dropped 5 bases, with 13 bases sitting between them. Germline CDR1 reads MNHEY; CDR2 reads SVGAGI. CDR3 loop: CASSYSQGRWYGYTF. For the CDR3, the DNA is TGTGCCAGCAGTTACTCTCAGGGTAGATGGTATGGCTACACCTTC.

This rearrangement joins TRBV6-5 to TRBJ1-2; D gene uncertain. Germline loops: CDR1 MNHEY, CDR2 SVGAGI. Trimming took 4 bases from V and 7 from J, leaving 13 bases between them. This CDR3 contains 13 residues. DNA for the CDR3: TGTGCCAGCAGTTTGGGCCCGGAGGGTGGCTACACCTTC. Its protein product is CASSLGPEGGYTF.

The chain couples TRBV27 to TRBJ2-2; TRBD2 agrees at 13 bases. This CDR3 is built from 15 residues. Germline-derived CDR1 and CDR2 are MNHEY and SMNVEV (reference sequence). The ends lost 2 bases at V and 7 bases at J; junction bases unmatched: 1. The CDR3 bases are TGTGCCAGCAGTTTAGGACTAGCGGGAGTCGGGGAGCTGTTTTTT. Its translation: CASSLGLAGVGELFF.

This clone was recorded once. The chain recombines TRBV30 with TRBJ2-7; 9 bases map to TRBD2. V lost 1 base and J lost 4; bases outside the gene matches: 20. This CDR3 contains 19 residues. CDR1 and CDR2 from the germline V gene are GTSNPN and SVGIG (reference sequence). CDR3 residues: CAWSGFGVSGSVHLYEQYF. CDR3 in DNA: TGTGCCTGGAGTGGGTTCGGAGTTAGCGGGAGTGTTCACCTGTACGAGCAGTACTTC.

The chain combines TRBV28 with TRBJ2-7; D perhaps matches TRBD2 (6 bases). The V end was cut by 8 bases, the J end by 4 bases, with 24 bases between. The germline V gene encodes CDR1 MDHEN and CDR2 SYDVKM. CDR3 length equals 16 residues. The CDR3 bases are TGTGCCAGCCAAGGGCCGGGGGTCCGGGAGCGGTACGAGCAGTACTTC. Translated, it gives CASQGPGVRERYEQYF.

This chain uses TRBV28 with TRBJ2-3, with TRBD2 as a possible D gene (6 bases). V was shortened by 6 bases and J by 0 bases, with 13 bases between the two germline ends. The CDR3 has 15 amino acids. Germline V CDR1 and CDR2: MDHEN, SYDVKM. Here the CDR3 DNA reads TGTGCCAGCAGAAAAGGGACTCTCAGCACAGATACGCAGTATTTT. This sequence encodes CASRKGTLSTDTQYF.

The J gene is TRBJ2-2, the V gene TRBV30; no reliable D call. CDR3 length: 14 residues. The germline V and J ends were trimmed by 4 bases and 0 bases, with 9 bases remaining between them. Per the germline V gene, CDR1 is GTSNPN and CDR2 is SVGIG (reference sequence). CDR3 bases: TGTGCCTGGAAGGTAGGACCGAACACCGGGGAGCTGTTTTTT. It encodes CAWKVGPNTGELFF.

In this sample, this clone turned up once. The chain links TRBV28 to TRBJ1-2, with D perhaps TRBD1 (5 bases). The V gene's germline CDR1 is MDHEN and CDR2 SYDVKM. V was cut by 5 bases and J by 5 bases, with 18 bases left in between. This CDR3 has 15 amino acids. The CDR3 protein is CASSPPTALGYGYTF. The CDR3 DNA reads TGTGCCAGCAGTCCCCCGACAGCGTTGGGGTATGGCTACACCTTC.

This chain uses TRBV6-5 with TRBJ1-1, with D possibly matching TRBD1 (5 bases). The CDR3 has 14 amino acids. Germline V gene data show CDR1 as MNHEY and CDR2 as SVGAGI. V shed 5 bases and J shed 9 bases, with 19 bases lying between them. The CDR3 loop is CASSPPGTAGKAFF. CDR3 nucleotide sequence: TGTGCCAGCAGTCCCCCCGGGACGGCGGGGAAAGCTTTCTTT.

The rearrangement joins TRBV5-1 to TRBJ1-2; weak D call: TRBD1 (6 bases). Trimming left V 3 bases short and J 0 bases short, with 9 bases between. This CDR3 has 14 residues. Germline lookup yields CDR1 SGHRS and CDR2 YFSETQ. The CDR3 reads CASSSDSPNYGYTF. The CDR3 region has the DNA TGCGCCAGCAGCTCGGACAGTCCTAACTATGGCTACACCTTC.

This clone was observed a single time. V usage is TRBV28 and J usage is TRBJ1-1; TRBD1 is a possible D gene (6 bases). The CDR3 runs to 14 residues. Germline values: CDR1 MDHEN, CDR2 SYDVKM. Trimming removed 10 bases at V and 1 base at J, with 16 bases between. The CDR3: CAIRPGDKNTEAFF. The CDR3 coding sequence is TGTGCCATCAGACCCGGGGACAAGAACACTGAAGCTTTCTTT.

The genes are TRBV28 and TRBJ1-1, with TRBD1 matching 8 bases. V was clipped by 5 bases and J by 4 bases; unmatched bases: 9. From germline, CDR1 is MDHEN and CDR2 SYDVKM. The CDR3 consists of 15 residues. The CDR3 DNA reads TGTGCCAGCAGTCGACAGGGGACGGGGTTCACTGAAGCTTTCTTT. This encodes CASSRQGTGFTEAFF.

This CDR3 is CASSLGGENNEQFF. CDR3 DNA sequence: TGCGCCAGCAGCTTAGGGGGCGAGAACAATGAGCAGTTCTTC. The chain is built from TRBV5-1 and TRBJ2-1, with 7 bases lining up with TRBD1. This CDR3 spans 14 amino acids. J was trimmed by 5 bases and V by 2 bases; bases with no gene match: 4. CDR1 SGHRS and CDR2 YFSETQ come from the germline V gene.

This clone was seen just once. This rearrangement joins TRBV5-4 to TRBJ2-5; D is uncertain. The germline gives CDR1 SGHNT, CDR2 YYREEE (reference sequence). V shed 1 base and J shed 5 bases, with 12 bases lying between them. The CDR3 is 14 residues long. The CDR3 DNA reads TGTGCCAGCAGCTTGTCAACTATGCGGGAGACCCAGTACTTC. This translates into CASSLSTMRETQYF.

The chain employs TRBV6-5 and TRBJ2-1, with TRBD2 identical over 7 bases. The germline V gene encodes CDR1 MNHEY and CDR2 SVGAGI. J gave up 4 bases and V 9 bases, and 12 bases lay outside the gene matches. The length of the CDR3 is 15 residues. The CDR3 here is CASVPGGSGYNEQFF. The CDR3 DNA reads TGTGCCAGTGTTCCGGGAGGTAGCGGATACAATGAGCAGTTCTTC.

V usage is TRBV5-1 and J usage is TRBJ2-5; TRBD2 matches at 7 bases. There are 15 residues in the CDR3. V trimming: 0 bases; J trimming: 2 bases; junction bases outside the gene matches: 4. Looked up from germline, CDR1 is SGHRS and CDR2 is YFSETQ. In DNA form, the CDR3 reads TGCGCCAGCAGCTTGGAGGGCGGGAGTCAAGAGACCCAGTACTTC. It specifies CASSLEGGSQETQYF. The entire variable domain, with the rest obtained from reference TRBV5-1 and TRBJ2-5, is as follows: KAGVTQTPRYLIKTRGQQVTLSCSPISGHRSVSWYQQTPGQGLQFLFEYFSETQRNKGNFPGRFSGRQFSNSRSEMNVSTLELGDSALYLCASSLEGGSQETQYFGPGTRLLVL.

The V call is TRBV2, the J call TRBJ2-1; 8 bases fit TRBD1. V shed 10 bases and J 5 bases; nucleotides not matched to a gene: 10. The CDR3 consists of 14 residues. The germline V gene encodes CDR1 SNHLY and CDR2 FYNNEI. In DNA, the CDR3 is TGTGCCACCCACAGGACAGGGTCTGACAATGAGCAGTTCTTC. Encoded protein: CATHRTGSDNEQFF.

This chain links TRBV19 with TRBJ1-1; D ambiguous. There are 13 residues in the CDR3. With 3 bases removed from V and 0 bases from J, the gap between germline ends came to 5 bases. Germline V gene lookup returns CDR1 LNHDA and CDR2 SQIVND (reference sequence). CDR3 in DNA: TGTGCCAGTAGTATGGCGTTGAACACTGAAGCTTTCTTT. Translating it yields CASSMALNTEAFF.

The chain joins TRBV7-9 to TRBJ2-7; no clear D gene. CDR3 length: 13 residues. The V gene lost 5 bases and the J gene lost 2 bases, with 10 bases spanning the gap. Germline V gene data show CDR1 as SEHNR and CDR2 as FQNEAQ (reference sequence). The CDR3 sequence is CASSPPAAYEQYF. As DNA, the CDR3 is TGTGCCAGCAGCCCTCCGGCCGCCTACGAGCAGTACTTC.

On this clone: The junction shows a germline mismatch at one end, possibly a read error. This chain joins TRBV27 and TRBJ1-2; D call uncertain. The CDR3 is 14 residues long. The germline V gene encodes CDR1 MNHEY and CDR2 SMNVEV (reference sequence). The CDR3 reads CASSFRGVNSGYTF. CDR3 DNA sequence: TGTGCCAGCAGTTTCCGTGGGGTTAACTCTGGCTACACCTTC.

V is TRBV30 and J is TRBJ1-1, with 7 bases matching TRBD1. The CDR3 is 15 residues long. CDR1 and CDR2 (germline): GTSNPN, SVGIG (reference sequence). The ends lost 3 bases at V and 5 bases at J; junction bases unmatched: 12. The CDR3 DNA reads TGTGCCTGGAGGCCCCGACAGGGATTGGGGACTGAAGCTTTCTTT. Amino acids: CAWRPRQGLGTEAFF.